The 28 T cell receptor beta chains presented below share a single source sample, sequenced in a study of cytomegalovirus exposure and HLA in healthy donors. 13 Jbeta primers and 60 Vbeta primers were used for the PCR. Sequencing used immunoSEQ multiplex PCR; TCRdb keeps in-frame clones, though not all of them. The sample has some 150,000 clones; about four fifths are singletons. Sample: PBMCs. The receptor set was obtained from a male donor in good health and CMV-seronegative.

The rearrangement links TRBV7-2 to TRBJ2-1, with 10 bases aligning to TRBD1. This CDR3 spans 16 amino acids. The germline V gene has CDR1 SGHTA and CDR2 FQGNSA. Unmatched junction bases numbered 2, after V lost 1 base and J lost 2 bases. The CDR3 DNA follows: TGTGCCAGCAGCTTAGAGGGGACAGGGGCCTACAATGAGCAGTTCTTC. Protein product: CASSLEGTGAYNEQFF.

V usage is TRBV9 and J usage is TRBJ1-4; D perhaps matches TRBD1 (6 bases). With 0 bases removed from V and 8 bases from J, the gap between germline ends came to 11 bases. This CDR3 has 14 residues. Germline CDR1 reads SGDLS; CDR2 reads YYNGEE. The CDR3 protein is CASSVAQGGEKLFF. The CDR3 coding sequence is TGTGCCAGCAGCGTAGCACAGGGAGGGGAAAAACTGTTTTTT. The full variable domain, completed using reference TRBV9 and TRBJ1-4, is DSGVTQTPKHLITATGQRVTLRCSPRSGDLSVYWYQQSLDQGLQFLIQYYNGEERAKGNILERFSAQQFPDLHSELNLSSLELGDSALYFCASSVAQGGEKLFFGSGTQLSVL.

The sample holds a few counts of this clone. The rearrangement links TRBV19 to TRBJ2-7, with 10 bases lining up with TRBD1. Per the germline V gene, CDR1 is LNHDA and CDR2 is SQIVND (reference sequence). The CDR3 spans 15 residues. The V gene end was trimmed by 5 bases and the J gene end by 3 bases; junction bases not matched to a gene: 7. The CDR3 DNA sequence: TGTGCCAGTAGTCCACCCGGGACAGGGGACTACGAGCAGTACTTC. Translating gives CASSPPGTGDYEQYF. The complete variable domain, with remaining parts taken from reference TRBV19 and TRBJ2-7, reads DGGITQSPKYLFRKEGQNVTLSCEQNLNHDAMYWYRQDPGQGLRLIYYSQIVNDFQKGDIAEGYSVSREKKESFPLTVTSAQKNPTAFYLCASSPPGTGDYEQYFGPGTRLTVT.

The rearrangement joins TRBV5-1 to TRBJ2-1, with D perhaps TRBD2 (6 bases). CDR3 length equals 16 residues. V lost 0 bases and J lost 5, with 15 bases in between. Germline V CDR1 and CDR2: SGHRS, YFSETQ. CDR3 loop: CASSLGGEGVNNEQFF. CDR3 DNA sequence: TGCGCCAGCAGCTTGGGGGGGGAAGGGGTGAACAATGAGCAGTTCTTC. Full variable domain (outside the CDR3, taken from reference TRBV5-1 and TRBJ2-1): KAGVTQTPRYLIKTRGQQVTLSCSPISGHRSVSWYQQTPGQGLQFLFEYFSETQRNKGNFPGRFSGRQFSNSRSEMNVSTLELGDSALYLCASSLGGEGVNNEQFFGPGTRLTVL.

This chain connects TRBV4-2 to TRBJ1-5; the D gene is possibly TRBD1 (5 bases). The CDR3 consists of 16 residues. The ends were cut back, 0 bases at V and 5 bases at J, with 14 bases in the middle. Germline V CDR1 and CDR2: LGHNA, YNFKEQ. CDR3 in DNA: TGTGCCAGCAGCCAAGAGGCCAGGGTTTTCGATCAGCCCCAGCATTTT. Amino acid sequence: CASSQEARVFDQPQHF.

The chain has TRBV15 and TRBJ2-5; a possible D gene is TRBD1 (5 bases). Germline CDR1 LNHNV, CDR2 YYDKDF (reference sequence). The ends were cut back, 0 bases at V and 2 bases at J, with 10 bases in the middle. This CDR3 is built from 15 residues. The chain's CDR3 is CATSRDLRQQETQYF. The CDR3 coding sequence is TGTGCCACCAGCAGAGATCTGAGACAGCAAGAGACCCAGTACTTC. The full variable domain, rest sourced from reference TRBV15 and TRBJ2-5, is DAMVIQNPRYQVTQFGKPVTLSCSQTLNHNVMYWYQQKSSQAPKLLFHYYDKDFNNEADTPDNFQSRRPNTSFCFLDIRSPGLGDTAMYLCATSRDLRQQETQYFGPGTRLLVL.

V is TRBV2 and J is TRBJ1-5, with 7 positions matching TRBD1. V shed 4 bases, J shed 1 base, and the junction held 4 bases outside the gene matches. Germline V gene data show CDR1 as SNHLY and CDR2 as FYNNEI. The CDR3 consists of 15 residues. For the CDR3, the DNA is TGTGCCAGCAGTGCGCAGGGGGTGAGCAATCAGCCCCAGCATTTT. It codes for CASSAQGVSNQPQHF.

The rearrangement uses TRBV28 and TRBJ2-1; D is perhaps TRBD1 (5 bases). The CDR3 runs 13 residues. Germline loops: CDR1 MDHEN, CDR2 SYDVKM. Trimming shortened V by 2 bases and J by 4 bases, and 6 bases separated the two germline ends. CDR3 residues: CASSLPGYNEQFF. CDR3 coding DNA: TGTGCCAGCAGTTTACCAGGGTACAATGAGCAGTTCTTC.

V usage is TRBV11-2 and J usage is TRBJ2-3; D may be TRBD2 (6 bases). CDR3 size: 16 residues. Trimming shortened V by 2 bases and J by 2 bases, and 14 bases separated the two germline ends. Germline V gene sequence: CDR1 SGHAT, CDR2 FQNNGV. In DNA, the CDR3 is TGTGCCAGCAGCTTATTTGGTGCGGGGAACACAGATACGCAGTATTTT. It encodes CASSLFGAGNTDTQYF. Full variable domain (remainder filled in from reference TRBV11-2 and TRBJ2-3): EAGVAQSPRYKIIEKRQSVAFWCNPISGHATLYWYQQILGQGPKLLIQFQNNGVVDDSQLPKDRFSAERLKGVDSTLKIQPAKLEDSAVYLCASSLFGAGNTDTQYFGPGTRLTVL.

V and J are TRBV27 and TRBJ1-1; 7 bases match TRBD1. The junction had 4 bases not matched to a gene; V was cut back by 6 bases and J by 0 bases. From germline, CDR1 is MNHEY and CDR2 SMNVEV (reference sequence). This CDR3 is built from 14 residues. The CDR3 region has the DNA TGTGCCAGCAGCAGGGGACAGATGAACACTGAAGCTTTCTTT. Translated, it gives CASSRGQMNTEAFF.

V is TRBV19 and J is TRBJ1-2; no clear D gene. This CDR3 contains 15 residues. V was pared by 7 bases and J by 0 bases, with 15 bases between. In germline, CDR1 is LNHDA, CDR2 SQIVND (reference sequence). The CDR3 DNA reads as TGTGCCAGTACCCCTTCCCGGTTAGCTAACTATGGCTACACCTTC. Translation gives CASTPSRLANYGYTF.

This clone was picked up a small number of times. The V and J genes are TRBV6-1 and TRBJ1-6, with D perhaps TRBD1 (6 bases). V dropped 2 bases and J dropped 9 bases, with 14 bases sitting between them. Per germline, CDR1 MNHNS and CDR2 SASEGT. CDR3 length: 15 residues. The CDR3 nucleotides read TGTGCCAGCAGTGAAAGGGCAGGGGCCGCTTCACCCCTCCACTTT. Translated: CASSERAGAASPLHF.

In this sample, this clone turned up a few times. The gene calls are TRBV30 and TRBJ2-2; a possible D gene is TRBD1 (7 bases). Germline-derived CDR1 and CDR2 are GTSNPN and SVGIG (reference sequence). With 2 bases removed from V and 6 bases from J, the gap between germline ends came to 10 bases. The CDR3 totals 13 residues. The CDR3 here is CAWSIRGAGELFF. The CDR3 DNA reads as TGTGCCTGGAGTATCAGGGGGGCCGGGGAGCTGTTTTTT. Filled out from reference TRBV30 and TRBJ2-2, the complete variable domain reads SQTIHQWPATLVQPVGSPLSLECTVEGTSNPNLYWYRQAAGRGLQLLFYSVGIGQISSEVPQNLSASRPQDRQFILSSKKLLLSDSGFYLCAWSIRGAGELFFGEGSRLTVL.

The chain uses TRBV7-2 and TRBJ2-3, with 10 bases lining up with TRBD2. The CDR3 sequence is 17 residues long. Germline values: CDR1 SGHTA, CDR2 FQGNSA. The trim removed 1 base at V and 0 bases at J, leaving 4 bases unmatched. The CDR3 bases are TGTGCCAGCAGCTTAGTAGTAGCGGGGGGAAGCACAGATACGCAGTATTTT. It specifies CASSLVVAGGSTDTQYF.

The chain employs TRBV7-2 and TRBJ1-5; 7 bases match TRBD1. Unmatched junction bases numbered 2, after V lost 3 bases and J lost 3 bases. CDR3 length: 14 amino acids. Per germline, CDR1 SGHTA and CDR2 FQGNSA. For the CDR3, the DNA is TGTGCCAGCAGCTTCGGGACAGTCAATCAGCCCCAGCATTTT. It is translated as CASSFGTVNQPQHF.

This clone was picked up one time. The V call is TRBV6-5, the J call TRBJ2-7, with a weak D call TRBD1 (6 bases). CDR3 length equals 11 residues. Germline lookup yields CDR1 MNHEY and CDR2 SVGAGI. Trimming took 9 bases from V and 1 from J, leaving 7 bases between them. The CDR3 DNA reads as TGTGCCAGTACAGGGTCCTACGAGCAGTACTTC. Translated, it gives CASTGSYEQYF.

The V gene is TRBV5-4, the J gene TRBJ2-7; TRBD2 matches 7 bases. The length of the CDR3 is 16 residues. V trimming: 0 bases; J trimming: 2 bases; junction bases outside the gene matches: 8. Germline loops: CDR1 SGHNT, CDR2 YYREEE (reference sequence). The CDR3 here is CASSLAGGAPPYEQYF. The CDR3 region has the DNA TGTGCCAGCAGCTTGGCGGGGGGAGCCCCACCCTACGAGCAGTACTTC.

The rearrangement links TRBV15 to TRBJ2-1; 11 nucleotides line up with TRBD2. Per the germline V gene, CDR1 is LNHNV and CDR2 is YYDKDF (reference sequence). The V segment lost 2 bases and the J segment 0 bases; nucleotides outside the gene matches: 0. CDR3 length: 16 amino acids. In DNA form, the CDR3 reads TGTGCCACCAGCAGAACTAGCGGGGGCTCCTACAATGAGCAGTTCTTC. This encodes CATSRTSGGSYNEQFF.

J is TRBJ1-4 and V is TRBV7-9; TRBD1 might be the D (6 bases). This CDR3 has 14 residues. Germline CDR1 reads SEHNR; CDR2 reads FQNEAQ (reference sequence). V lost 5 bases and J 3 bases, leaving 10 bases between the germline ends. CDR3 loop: CASSKGQPNEKLFF. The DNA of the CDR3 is TGTGCCAGCAGCAAAGGACAGCCTAATGAAAAACTGTTTTTT.

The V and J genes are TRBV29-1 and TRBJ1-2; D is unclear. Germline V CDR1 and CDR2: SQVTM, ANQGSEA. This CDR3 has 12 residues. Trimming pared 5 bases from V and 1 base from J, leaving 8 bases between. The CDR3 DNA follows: TGCAGCGTTATGGAGGATAACTATGGCTACACCTTC. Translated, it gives CSVMEDNYGYTF.

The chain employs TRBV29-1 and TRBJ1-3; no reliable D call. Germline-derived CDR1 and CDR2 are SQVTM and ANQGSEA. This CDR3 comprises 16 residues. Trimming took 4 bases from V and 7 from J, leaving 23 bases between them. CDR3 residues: CSVADGQYHSGNTIYF. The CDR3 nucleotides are TGCAGCGTTGCGGACGGCCAATATCACTCGGGGAACACCATATATTTT.

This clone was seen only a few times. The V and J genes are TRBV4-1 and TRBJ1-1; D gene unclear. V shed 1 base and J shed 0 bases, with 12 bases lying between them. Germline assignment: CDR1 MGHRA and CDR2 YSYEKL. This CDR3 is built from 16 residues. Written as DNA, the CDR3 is TGCGCCAGCAGCCAAGGACTCGGGAGGATGAACACTGAAGCTTTCTTT. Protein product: CASSQGLGRMNTEAFF.

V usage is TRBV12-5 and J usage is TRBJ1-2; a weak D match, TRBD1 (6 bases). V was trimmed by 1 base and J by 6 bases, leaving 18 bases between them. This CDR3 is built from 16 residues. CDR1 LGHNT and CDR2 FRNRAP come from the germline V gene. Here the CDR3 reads CASGLDRASHLDGYTF. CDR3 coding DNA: TGTGCTAGTGGTTTGGACAGGGCGAGTCATCTCGATGGCTACACCTTC. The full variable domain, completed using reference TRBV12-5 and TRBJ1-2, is DARVTQTPRHKVTEMGQEVTMRCQPILGHNTVFWYRQTMMQGLELLAYFRNRAPLDDSGMPKDRFSAEMPDATLATLKIQPSEPRDSAVYFCASGLDRASHLDGYTFGSGTRLTVV.

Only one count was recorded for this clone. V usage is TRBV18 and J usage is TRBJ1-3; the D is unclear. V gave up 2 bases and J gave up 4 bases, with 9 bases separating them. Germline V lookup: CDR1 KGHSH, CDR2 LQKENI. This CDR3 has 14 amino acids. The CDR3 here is CASSPSAAGNTIYF. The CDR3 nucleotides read TGTGCCAGCTCACCATCCGCGGCCGGAAACACCATATATTTT.

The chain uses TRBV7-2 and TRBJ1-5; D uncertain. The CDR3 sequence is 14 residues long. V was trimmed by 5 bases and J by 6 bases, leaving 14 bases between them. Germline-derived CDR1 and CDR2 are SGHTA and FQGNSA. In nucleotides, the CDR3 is TGTGCCAGCAGCAAGACACAATCCCCTCAGCCCCAGCATTTT. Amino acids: CASSKTQSPQPQHF.

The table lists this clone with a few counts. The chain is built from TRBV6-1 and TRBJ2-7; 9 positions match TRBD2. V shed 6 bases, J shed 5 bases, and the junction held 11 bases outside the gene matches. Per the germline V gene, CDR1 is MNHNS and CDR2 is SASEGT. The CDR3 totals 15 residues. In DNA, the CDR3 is TGTGCCAGCAGGATGACAGCGGGGGGAATGAACGAGCAGTACTTC. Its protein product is CASRMTAGGMNEQYF.

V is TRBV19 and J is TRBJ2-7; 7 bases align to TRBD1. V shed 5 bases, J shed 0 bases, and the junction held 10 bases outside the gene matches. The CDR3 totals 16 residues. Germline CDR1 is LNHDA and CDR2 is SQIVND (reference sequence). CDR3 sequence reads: CASSVGYRGTSYEQYF. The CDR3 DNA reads TGTGCCAGTAGTGTGGGGTACAGGGGAACCTCCTACGAGCAGTACTTC.

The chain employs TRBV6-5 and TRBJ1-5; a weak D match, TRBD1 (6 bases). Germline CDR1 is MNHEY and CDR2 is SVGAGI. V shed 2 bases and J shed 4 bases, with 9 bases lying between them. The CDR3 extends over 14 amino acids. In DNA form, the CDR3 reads TGTGCCAGCAGTTACAACAGGGCGAATCAGCCCCAGCATTTT. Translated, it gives CASSYNRANQPQHF.